The 16 T cell receptor beta chains presented below share a single source sample, sequenced in a study of shared clonotypes between healthy human individuals. Sequencing used immunoSEQ multiplex PCR; TCRdb keeps in-frame clones, though not all of them. The sample holds 600,000 to 750,000 clones, around 72% seen once. Material: memory CD4+ T cells sorted from blood. Subset indicated: CD45RA-negative fraction. The receptors were gathered from a woman aged 25 to 39 in good health.

The chain carries TRBV5-1 and TRBJ2-2; D is unclear. Trimming shortened V by 0 bases and J by 7 bases, and 13 bases separated the two germline ends. CDR1 SGHRS and CDR2 YFSETQ come from the germline V gene. This CDR3 spans 15 amino acids. The CDR3 reads CASSLDSWIGGELFF. The CDR3, as DNA: TGCGCCAGCAGCTTGGACTCCTGGATTGGCGGGGAGCTGTTTTTT.

V usage is TRBV11-2 and J usage is TRBJ2-7, with no clear D. The V and J ends lost 5 bases and 2 bases respectively, with 16 bases between them. There are 15 residues in the CDR3. The germline CDR1 and CDR2 sequences are SGHAT and FQNNGV. The CDR3 protein is CASSPSSHGTYEQYF. The CDR3 nucleotides are TGTGCCAGCAGCCCATCGTCACATGGAACCTACGAGCAGTACTTC.

The chain has TRBV5-1 and TRBJ2-7; 11 bases agree with TRBD2. The CDR3 totals 15 residues. J lost 4 bases, V lost 0 bases, and 3 bases had no gene match. Germline CDR1 and CDR2: SGHRS and YFSETQ. CDR3 loop: CASSLASSGGYEQYF. The CDR3 DNA follows: TGCGCCAGCAGCTTGGCCTCTAGCGGGGGGTACGAGCAGTACTTC.

The J gene is TRBJ1-2, the V gene TRBV4-1; 10 bases line up with TRBD1. Germline loops: CDR1 MGHRA, CDR2 YSYEKL. This CDR3 is 15 amino acids long. J gave up 3 bases and V 4 bases, and 5 bases lay outside the gene matches. CDR3 nucleotides: TGCGCCAGCAGCCGCGCCGGGACAGGGGACTATGGCTACACCTTC. This sequence encodes CASSRAGTGDYGYTF.

V and J are TRBV5-4 and TRBJ2-1, with TRBD1 matching over 7 bases. CDR1 SGHNT and CDR2 YYREEE come from the germline V gene (reference sequence). This CDR3 comprises 15 residues. The ends lost 4 bases at V and 5 bases at J; junction bases unmatched: 9. In nucleotides, the CDR3 is TGTGCCAGCAGCGAAGGGGGCGCTAGGGACAATGAGCAGTTCTTC. Translated, it gives CASSEGGARDNEQFF.

The CDR3 sequence is CASTSARGPGNTIYF. The CDR3 DNA reads TGTGCCAGCACCTCGGCCCGAGGGCCTGGAAACACCATATATTTT. The rearrangement joins TRBV6-1 to TRBJ1-3; D not certain. V was clipped by 7 bases and J by 2 bases, with 15 bases between them. CDR1 MNHNS and CDR2 SASEGT come from the germline V gene. This CDR3 has 15 residues.

The chain employs TRBV19 and TRBJ2-7; D might be TRBD2 (5 bases). The V gene's germline CDR1 is LNHDA and CDR2 SQIVND (reference sequence). V shed 4 bases and J shed 0 bases, with 16 bases lying between them. There are 16 residues in the CDR3. The CDR3 DNA is TGTGCCAGTAGTAGAACCTCTAGCATTCCCTCCTACGAGCAGTACTTC. This codes for CASSRTSSIPSYEQYF.

The V and J genes are TRBV5-1 and TRBJ2-6, with D possibly being TRBD2 (5 bases). Germline CDR1 is SGHRS and CDR2 is YFSETQ. Trimming left V 0 bases short and J 2 bases short, with 12 bases between. This CDR3 region has 17 residues. The CDR3 DNA sequence: TGCGCCAGCAGCTTGGAGGTTCTGGGAGCTGGGGCCAACGTCCTGACTTTC. Protein product: CASSLEVLGAGANVLTF.

Note on this clone: This specimen includes other DNA sequences encoding the same CDR3. V and J are TRBV18 and TRBJ1-5; D is undetermined. V lost 5 bases and J lost 2, with 7 bases in between. Per germline, CDR1 KGHSH and CDR2 LQKENI. There are 13 residues in the CDR3. The CDR3 DNA follows: TGTGCCAGCTCATGGGGAGGCAATCAGCCCCAGCATTTT. Protein product: CASSWGGNQPQHF.

The gene calls are TRBV10-3 and TRBJ2-3, with TRBD1 identical over 9 bases. This CDR3 is built from 18 residues. Germline assignment: CDR1 ENHRY and CDR2 SYGVKD. The V gene end was trimmed by 4 bases and the J gene end by 2 bases; junction bases not matched to a gene: 13. CDR3 in amino acids: CAISGSGQGARFTDTQYF. CDR3 nucleotide sequence: TGTGCCATCAGTGGGTCGGGACAGGGTGCCAGATTCACAGATACGCAGTATTTT.

The chain employs TRBV18 and TRBJ2-5; 7 bases map to TRBD1. Germline values: CDR1 KGHSH, CDR2 LQKENI. Trimming took 9 bases from V and 4 from J; bases not matched to a gene: 8. The CDR3 contains 13 residues. The chain's CDR3 is CASNPGTAETQYF. The CDR3 coding sequence is TGTGCCAGTAATCCGGGGACAGCAGAGACCCAGTACTTC.

The rearrangement uses TRBV19 and TRBJ2-7; TRBD2 aligns across 12 bases. The germline V gene has CDR1 LNHDA and CDR2 SQIVND (reference sequence). J was trimmed by 0 bases and V by 4 bases; bases with no gene match: 7. CDR3 length: 17 amino acids. CDR3 nucleotides: TGTGCCAGTAGTAGGACTAGCGGGGTCGCGGCCTCCTACGAGCAGTACTTC. Amino acids: CASSRTSGVAASYEQYF.

Turning to this clone: A much larger clone lies one base from this, so it may be a read error. The chain couples TRBV7-6 to TRBJ1-1; D unclear. With 2 bases removed from V and 3 bases from J, the gap between germline ends came to 7 bases. The germline CDR1 and CDR2 sequences are SGHVS and FNYEAQ. The CDR3 has 13 amino acids. The CDR3 region is CASSLQEDTEAFF. CDR3 DNA: TGTGCCAGCAGCTTACAGGAGGACACTGAAGCTTTCTTT.

The gene calls are TRBV30 and TRBJ2-3, with D perhaps TRBD1 or TRBD2 (5 bases each). Per the germline V gene, CDR1 is GTSNPN and CDR2 is SVGIG (reference sequence). The CDR3 is 19 residues long. Deletions cut 0 bases from V and 6 bases from J, with 28 bases between. The CDR3 is CAWSVGFYGGADKRDTQYF. CDR3 DNA sequence: TGTGCCTGGAGTGTTGGGTTTTATGGGGGAGCAGATAAAAGGGATACGCAGTATTTT. Full variable domain (missing parts from reference TRBV30 and TRBJ2-3): SQTIHQWPATLVQPVGSPLSLECTVEGTSNPNLYWYRQAAGRGLQLLFYSVGIGQISSEVPQNLSASRPQDRQFILSSKKLLLSDSGFYLCAWSVGFYGGADKRDTQYFGPGTRLTVL.

CDR3: CASSLAARNQETQYF. The CDR3 DNA reads TGCGCCAGCAGCTTGGCCGCGAGAAACCAAGAGACCCAGTACTTC. The chain couples TRBV5-1 to TRBJ2-5; D uncertain. This CDR3 is built from 15 residues. V lost 0 bases and J lost 0, with 9 bases in between. Per the germline V gene, CDR1 is SGHRS and CDR2 is YFSETQ.

V usage is TRBV6-1 and J usage is TRBJ2-1, with 7 bases matching TRBD1. This CDR3 has 14 residues. Germline assignment: CDR1 MNHNS and CDR2 SASEGT. With V trimmed by 5 bases and J by 5 bases, 6 bases remained unmatched. CDR3 residues: CASSLRGPHNEQFF. DNA for the CDR3: TGTGCCAGCAGTTTGAGGGGGCCCCACAATGAGCAGTTCTTC.